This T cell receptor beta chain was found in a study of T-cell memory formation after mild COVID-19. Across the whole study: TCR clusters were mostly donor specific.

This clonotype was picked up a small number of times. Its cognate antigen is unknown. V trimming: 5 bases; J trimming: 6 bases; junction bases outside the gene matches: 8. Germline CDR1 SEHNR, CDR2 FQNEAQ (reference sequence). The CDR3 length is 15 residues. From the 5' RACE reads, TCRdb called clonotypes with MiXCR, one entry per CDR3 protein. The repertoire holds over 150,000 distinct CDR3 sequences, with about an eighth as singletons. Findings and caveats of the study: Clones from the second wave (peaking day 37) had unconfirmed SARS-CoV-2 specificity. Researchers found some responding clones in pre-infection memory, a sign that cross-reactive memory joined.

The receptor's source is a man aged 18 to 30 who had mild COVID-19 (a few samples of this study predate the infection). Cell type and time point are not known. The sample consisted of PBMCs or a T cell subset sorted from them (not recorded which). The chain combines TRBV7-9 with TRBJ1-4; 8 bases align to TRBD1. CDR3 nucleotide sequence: TGTGCCAGCAGCCCTAGCAGGGGGCTGGATGAAAAACTGTTTTTT. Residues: CASSPSRGLDEKLFF.